This TCR beta chain comes out of a study of cytomegalovirus exposure and HLA in healthy donors. Concerning this clone: Antigen specificity is unknown.

Unrecorded immune exposures were likely, despite nominal health at sampling. Study-wide results and caveats: Solely CMV serostatus was available to characterize immune exposure.

Trimming at V came to 10 bases and at J to 9 bases, leaving 16 bases not matched to a gene. The CDR3 extends over 14 amino acids. Germline CDR1 is KGHSH and CDR2 is LQKENI. Researchers ran the PCR with 60 Vbeta and 13 Jbeta primers. As originally analysed: Unique TCR beta chains numbered roughly 80 million in a later analysis, with around 10 million shared. Only in-frame clones appear in the TCRdb table, and some are missing; sequencing was by immunoSEQ multiplex PCR. V, J and clone size reflect that table, while D and trimming were determined from the DNA. The table lists approximately 190,000 clones, 82% of them singletons.

V and J are TRBV18 and TRBJ1-1; 8 nucleotides match TRBD1. The source is a woman aged 18 to 35 in good health and CMV-seronegative. Sequenced sample: PBMCs. CDR3 sequence reads: CATQLDRDVNQAFF. In nucleotides, the CDR3 is TGTGCCACTCAACTGGACAGGGACGTAAACCAAGCTTTCTTT.